These T cell receptor beta chains were read from a single sample in a study of T cells in Graves' hyperthyroidism and ophthalmopathy. TCRdb processed the multiplex PCR reads anew with MiXCR; each CDR3 protein has one entry. Of roughly 750,000 distinct CDR3 sequences listed, approximately 16% are singletons. The sample comprised blood. Every receptor here comes from a man between 18 and 35 years old with Graves' hyperthyroidism. Both conserved end residues are trimmed from each CDR3.

CDR3 protein,J gene,V gene
SVEAFGTGGNYGYT,TRBJ1-2,TRBV29-1
ASSKTRTSGRTDTQY,TRBJ2-3,TRBV9
ASRAIQDSNQPQH,TRBJ1-5,TRBV2
ASSETSGRAYNEQF,TRBJ2-1,TRBV25-1
ASSSRQGGWQF,TRBJ2-1,TRBV7-3
SAIRDRGNNEQF,TRBJ2-1,TRBV20-1
SVGGRGSSYNEQF,TRBJ2-1,TRBV29-1
AWTRPLSTEAF,TRBJ1-1,TRBV30
ASSYSYSSGRSTYEQY,TRBJ2-7,TRBV6-2/TRBV6-3
ASSEERGEQF,TRBJ2-1,TRBV2
ASNRGTSGNIQY,TRBJ2-4,TRBV12-3/TRBV12-4
ASSSGSRNEQF,TRBJ2-1,TRBV12-3/TRBV12-4
SVLTENKNIQY,TRBJ2-4,TRBV29-1
ASSGRTVSYNEQF,TRBJ2-1,TRBV7-9
ASSLYGLVNEQF,TRBJ2-1,TRBV28
ASSLSGTSRPQH,TRBJ1-5,TRBV28
ASSSEYEQY,TRBJ2-7,TRBV28
AISEGSGGPKTQY,TRBJ2-5,TRBV10-3
AWSVSGSRSGYT,TRBJ1-2,TRBV30
AWSVGANQPQH,TRBJ1-5,TRBV30
ASSVGTGEYEQY,TRBJ2-7,TRBV9
ASSSHGFGAGELF,TRBJ2-2,TRBV5-1
ASSPGHNYEQY,TRBJ2-7,TRBV7-3
ASSIGTQDTQY,TRBJ2-5,TRBV27
ASSLIFGFQEQY,TRBJ2-7,TRBV28
ASGGQGKLSTSTDTQY,TRBJ2-3,TRBV6-1
ASSQLRDRTKGGYT,TRBJ1-2,TRBV16
ASSQERKRLPGELF,TRBJ2-2,TRBV4-3
ASTLWGGGPYNEQF,TRBJ2-1,TRBV7-3
ASSIDKSTDTQY,TRBJ2-3,TRBV12-3/TRBV12-4
ASSRASGSRYNEQF,TRBJ2-1,TRBV11-2
ASKTGAVSYEQY,TRBJ2-7,TRBV6-1
ASSFQPGQPQH,TRBJ1-5,TRBV5-4
ASSPRFPGQGDTGELF,TRBJ2-2,TRBV3-1
ASSPYSGRSIEQY,TRBJ2-7,TRBV4-2
ASIGGWGTEAF,TRBJ1-1,TRBV19
ASSRTGGAGTEAF,TRBJ1-1,TRBV11-2
ASSLWGTGGYQPQH,TRBJ1-5,TRBV12-3/TRBV12-4
ASSLTKQGHRGAV,TRBJ2-2,TRBV7-3
ASSYRGTRSNQPQH,TRBJ1-5,TRBV6-5
ASRTVGTSGRDTQY,TRBJ2-3,TRBV27
ASRRAGASYNEQF,TRBJ2-1,TRBV2
ASRVNPGWEPQH,TRBJ1-5,TRBV19
ASIATGTLEQY,TRBJ2-7,TRBV2
ASSDPAGPQDEQY,TRBJ2-7,TRBV2